The 8 T cell receptor beta chains given below trace back to one sample, sequenced in a study of CD8+CD57+ T cells in acquired aplastic anemia (dated by TCRdb to 2016 to 2018). Expansion of CD8+CD57+ cells had been shown by flow cytometry in the patients chosen for sequencing. The sample was run on an Illumina HiSeq 2000. Profiling of TCR beta VDJ combinations and CDR3 sequences used genomic DNA as the template. Starting from the raw public reads, TCRdb applied fastp trimming at Q25, assembled clones with MiXCR and retained in-frame beta chains. Identical CDR3 proteins give one entry, which carries the most common genes and DNA. This sample comprises around 180,000 distinct CDR3 sequences, about 44% of them detected only once. In total, the top ten clones hold 13% of the sample. The sample comprised sorted CD4+, CD8+, or CD8+CD57+ T cells (not recorded which) from PBMCs. The receptors originated from a human donor with aplastic anemia.

The genes are TRBV5-1 and TRBJ2-3; no firm D call. The CDR3 has 13 residues. Germline V CDR1 and CDR2: SGHRS, YFSETQ. V lost 3 bases to trimming and J lost 0 bases, with 5 bases between them. The CDR3 is CASSWISTDTQYF. The CDR3 DNA reads TGCGCCAGCAGCTGGATTAGCACAGATACGCAGTATTTT.

The chain has TRBV4-1 and TRBJ2-7; TRBD2 aligns across 9 bases. The CDR3 has 14 amino acids. Germline V gene sequence: CDR1 MGHRA, CDR2 YSYEKL. V lost 1 base and J lost 7; bases outside the gene matches: 5. CDR3: CASSQGLAVGEQYF. CDR3 bases: TGCGCCAGCAGCCAAGGACTAGCGGTGGGGGAGCAGTACTTC.

The CDR3 loop reads CASSERRGGPYEQYF. The CDR3 DNA sequence: TGCGCCAGCAGTGAGCGGCGGGGAGGCCCCTACGAGCAGTACTTC. This rearrangement joins TRBV10-1 to TRBJ2-7, with a possible D match to TRBD2 (6 bases). This CDR3 is 15 amino acids long. Germline V gene data show CDR1 as WNHNN and CDR2 as SYGVQD (reference sequence). Trimming pared 2 bases from V and 2 bases from J, leaving 13 bases between.

The gene calls are TRBV12-3 or TRBV12-4 and TRBJ1-2; perhaps TRBD1 as D (5 bases). The CDR3 contains 15 residues. Trimming left V 5 bases short and J 7 bases short, with 20 bases between. CDR3: CASSTPQGELGGYTF. The CDR3 DNA follows: TGTGCCAGCAGTACCCCGCAGGGCGAATTGGGTGGCTACACCTTC.

This clonotype was counted between two and nine times. J is TRBJ2-2 and V is TRBV2; no reliable D call. V shed 4 bases and J shed 5 bases, with 8 bases lying between them. The CDR3 totals 13 residues. The germline V gene has CDR1 SNHLY and CDR2 FYNNEI. The chain's CDR3 is CASSARGTGELFF. The CDR3 bases are TGTGCCAGCAGTGCACGAGGTACCGGGGAGCTGTTTTTT.

Ten or more counts support this clonotype. This chain uses TRBV5-1 with TRBJ1-2; D uncertain. Trimming took 0 bases from V and 8 from J, leaving 8 bases between them. The CDR3 has 12 residues. Germline V CDR1 and CDR2: SGHRS, YFSETQ. The CDR3 loop is CASSLDSTGYTF. The CDR3 region has the DNA TGCGCCAGCAGCTTGGACAGTACAGGCTACACCTTC.

Here the CDR3 reads CASSIGTRKGGYTF. CDR3 coding DNA: TGTGCCAGTAGTATAGGGACCCGGAAAGGTGGCTACACCTTC. The chain joins TRBV19 to TRBJ1-2; D unclear. The CDR3 consists of 14 residues. The V gene lost 1 base and the J gene lost 7 bases, with 13 bases spanning the gap. The germline V gene encodes CDR1 LNHDA and CDR2 SQIVND (reference sequence).

The J gene is TRBJ2-6, the V gene TRBV5-6; D not certain. The germline V gene encodes CDR1 SGHDT and CDR2 YYEEEE. The CDR3 is 15 amino acids. Trimming pared 6 bases from V and 0 bases from J, leaving 10 bases between. Written as DNA, the CDR3 is TGTGCCAGCATCGGTGAGGACTCTGGGGCCAACGTCCTGACTTTC. This codes for CASIGEDSGANVLTF. Complete variable domain (other parts from reference TRBV5-6 and TRBJ2-6): DAGVTQSPTHLIKTRGQQVTLRCSPKSGHDTVSWYQQALGQGPQFIFQYYEEEERQRGNFPDRFSGHQFPNYSSELNVNALLLGDSALYLCASIGEDSGANVLTFGAGSRLTVL.